The clone carrying this T cell receptor (beta chain) turned up a few times. 60 Vbeta and 13 Jbeta primers were used in PCR. This table comes from immunoSEQ multiplex PCR, and its TCRdb copy is limited to in-frame clones, with some not included. The repertoire includes 130,000 to 150,000 clones, approximately 74% of them detected once, and approximately 4% sits in the top ten. This record comes from a study of cytomegalovirus exposure and HLA in healthy donors. Losses at the gene ends were 4 bases for V and 4 bases for J; bases not matched to a gene: 4. There are 13 residues in the CDR3. Germline-derived CDR1 and CDR2 are SGHRS and YFSETQ.

V gene TRBV5-1 combines with J gene TRBJ1-1; 7 nucleotides align to TRBD1. The sample comprised PBMCs. The sequence derives from a man aged 18 to 29 in good health and CMV-seropositive. CDR3 bases: TGCGCCAGCAGCCTGACAGGGCTCACTGAAGCTTTCTTT. It yields the protein CASSLTGLTEAFF.